This TCR beta chain was observed in a study of CD8 T cells in Susac syndrome. Sequencing of TCR beta, carried out with a high-throughput approach, was applied to CD8+ and CD4+ T cells from the blood. It was treatment-naive patients with stable or active relapsing-remitting disease who made up the multiple sclerosis controls. CD8+ and CD4+ T cells were negatively isolated; TEMRA cells were FACS-enriched. A quantity of roughly 0.5 to 1 ug RNA underwent reverse transcription using random hexamers. The method of amplification for TCR beta CDR3 was immunoSEQ multiplex PCR, covering 54 Vbeta and 13 Jbeta. One entry per CDR3 protein, called by TCRdb with MiXCR from the immunoSEQ multiplex PCR reads. The repertoire consists of roughly 120,000 distinct CDR3 sequences, with approximately 94% occurring once and the leading ten covering over 0.1%. The ends were cut back, 4 bases at V and 2 bases at J, with 15 bases in the middle. The CDR3 runs to 15 residues.

This receptor was obtained from a human donor with multiple sclerosis. V is TRBV12-3 or TRBV12-4 and J is TRBJ2-7; possible D gene TRBD1, 5 bases. The specimen was CD4+ T cells from PBMCs. The CDR3 sequence is CASSSRGRVAYEQYF. The CDR3 DNA sequence: TGTGCCAGCAGTTCGCGTGGCAGGGTGGCCTACGAGCAGTACTTC.